The 14 T cell receptor beta chains below were found in one sample sequenced in a study of identical twins. TCRdb recomputed calls from the 5' RACE reads with MiXCR, one row per CDR3 protein. The repertoire has under 250,000 distinct CDR3 sequences, roughly 7.5% of them found once; the top ten carry over 5%. These data are also associated with another study on yellow fever vaccine responses in identical twins.

The source material was CD8+ T cells sorted from blood. The source of these receptors is a woman between 18 and 29 years old in good health.

The rearrangement uses TRBV20-1 and TRBJ2-7; D unresolved. V was clipped by 3 bases and J by 8 bases, with 8 bases between them. The CDR3 extends over 10 amino acids. CDR1 DFQATT and CDR2 SNEGSKA come from the germline V gene (reference sequence). This CDR3 is CSASIVQQYF. The CDR3 DNA is TGCAGTGCTAGCATCGTTCAGCAGTACTTC.

The chain couples TRBV20-1 to TRBJ2-7, with D maybe TRBD2 (5 bases). V shed 1 base and J shed 7 bases, with 14 bases lying between them. The CDR3 is 13 residues long. From germline, CDR1 is DFQATT and CDR2 SNEGSKA (reference sequence). The CDR3 DNA sequence: TGCAGTGCTAGAGGACCGGGAACTCGGGAGCAGTACGTC. Its protein is CSARGPGTREQYV.

This clonotype has more than one count but fewer than ten. The V gene is TRBV29-1, the J gene TRBJ2-7, with 9 bases lining up with TRBD1. After removal of 5 bases from V and 3 bases from J, the junction contained 14 bases not matched to a gene. CDR3 length equals 16 residues. Germline CDR1 and CDR2: SQVTM and ANQGSEA. The CDR3 sequence: CSVFGRGTGKDYEQYF. As DNA, the CDR3 is TGCAGCGTTTTTGGCCGCGGGACAGGGAAGGACTACGAGCAGTACTTC.

This clonotype was seen at least ten times. The V call is TRBV9, the J call TRBJ2-5, with 8 bases that match TRBD1. Germline-derived CDR1 and CDR2 are SGDLS and YYNGEE. Trimming at V came to 1 base and at J to 1 base, leaving 0 bases not matched to a gene. This CDR3 contains 14 residues. The CDR3 loop is CASSVQGAQETQYF. CDR3 nucleotide sequence: TGTGCCAGCAGCGTACAGGGGGCCCAAGAGACCCAGTACTTC.

This rearrangement joins TRBV20-1 to TRBJ2-1, with D uncertain. V lost 7 bases, J lost 5 bases, and 15 bases lay in between. The CDR3 has 13 amino acids. The V gene's germline CDR1 is DFQATT and CDR2 SNEGSKA (reference sequence). As DNA, the CDR3 is TGCAGTGGTTGGAGTTTAGAGGACAATGAGCAGTTCTTC. Protein sequence: CSGWSLEDNEQFF.

The table lists this clonotype with many counts. The rearrangement links TRBV3-1 to TRBJ2-2, with TRBD1 matching over 8 bases. There are 18 residues in the CDR3. The V segment lost 4 bases and the J segment 6 bases; nucleotides outside the gene matches: 16. The germline CDR1 and CDR2 sequences are LGHDT and YNNKEL (reference sequence). The CDR3 coding sequence is TGTGCCAGCAGCCCCGGATTTGGGGGACAGGATGAAGCCGGGGAGCTGTTTTTT. Its translation: CASSPGFGGQDEAGELFF.

This clonotype was seen a few times. The chain combines TRBV11-3 with TRBJ2-1; D may be TRBD1 (5 bases). Trimming removed 5 bases from V and 0 bases from J, with 8 bases in between. The CDR3 extends over 14 amino acids. CDR1 is SGHNT and CDR2 is YENEEA in the germline V gene. The CDR3: CASSPQVSYNEQFF. Here the CDR3 DNA reads TGTGCCAGCAGCCCACAGGTCTCCTACAATGAGCAGTTCTTC.

This clonotype was observed a handful of times. The rearrangement joins TRBV7-2 to TRBJ2-7; maybe TRBD2 (5 bases). V was trimmed by 4 bases and J by 2 bases, leaving 15 bases between them. The germline gives CDR1 SGHTA, CDR2 FQGNSA. The CDR3 length is 15 residues. The CDR3 nucleotides read TGTGCCAGCAGCTCACGGGAAATACTCACCTACGAGCAGTACTTC. This translates into CASSSREILTYEQYF.

This clonotype was counted only a few times. The V and J genes are TRBV12-3 or TRBV12-4 and TRBJ1-1; no clear D gene. The CDR3 runs 11 residues. Deletions cut 2 bases from V and 9 bases from J, with 7 bases between. For the CDR3, the DNA is TGTGCCAGCAGTTTAAAAGAGAAAGCTTTCTTT. This codes for CASSLKEKAFF.

This clonotype was seen at least ten times. J is TRBJ2-7 and V is TRBV15; D is possibly TRBD2 (5 bases). Trimming left V 2 bases short and J 0 bases short, with 20 bases between. The germline V gene has CDR1 LNHNV and CDR2 YYDKDF (reference sequence). The CDR3 loop spans 18 amino acids. This CDR3 reads CATSRKRLPTENSYEQYF. CDR3 in DNA: TGTGCCACCAGCAGAAAAAGACTACCGACCGAGAACTCCTACGAGCAGTACTTC. Variable domain in full (rest from reference TRBV15 and TRBJ2-7): DAMVIQNPRYQVTQFGKPVTLSCSQTLNHNVMYWYQQKSSQAPKLLFHYYDKDFNNEADTPDNFQSRRPNTSFCFLDIRSPGLGDTAMYLCATSRKRLPTENSYEQYFGPGTRLTVT.

This clonotype was observed a handful of times. The chain has TRBV7-9 and TRBJ2-5, with a tentative D call TRBD1 (5 bases). CDR3 length: 15 residues. The V gene lost 8 bases and the J gene lost 4 bases, with 20 bases spanning the gap. The germline gives CDR1 SEHNR, CDR2 FQNEAQ (reference sequence). The CDR3 spells CASQQDSYPLETQYF. The CDR3 nucleotides are TGTGCCAGCCAACAAGACAGCTACCCCCTAGAGACCCAGTACTTC.

This chain links TRBV11-2 with TRBJ2-2, with D perhaps matching TRBD1 (6 bases). Trimming shortened V by 5 bases and J by 5 bases, and 24 bases separated the two germline ends. The V gene's germline CDR1 is SGHAT and CDR2 FQNNGV. There are 18 residues in the CDR3. The CDR3 protein is CASSHWRTALRETGELFF. Written as DNA, the CDR3 is TGTGCCAGCAGCCACTGGCGGACAGCCCTAAGGGAAACCGGGGAGCTGTTTTTT.

Ten or more counts support this clonotype. The rearrangement uses TRBV28 and TRBJ1-2; D ambiguous. Germline CDR1 reads MDHEN; CDR2 reads SYDVKM. This CDR3 is 15 amino acids long. The V gene lost 5 bases and the J gene lost 6 bases, with 19 bases spanning the gap. CDR3: CASSGPPSVLHGYTF. The CDR3 bases are TGTGCCAGCAGTGGCCCCCCGAGCGTTCTACATGGCTACACCTTC.

In its sample, this clonotype was seen many times. This sequence joins TRBV24-1 and TRBJ2-2; D might be TRBD1 or TRBD2, each matching 5 bases. Between the trimmed V and J ends, which lost 4 bases and 3 bases, there was a span of 17 bases. CDR3 size: 17 residues. CDR1 is KGHDR and CDR2 is SFDVKD in the germline V gene. The CDR3 bases are TGTGCCACCAGTGACCGGGACGCTACCTGGGACACCGGGGAGCTGTTTTTT. This translates into CATSDRDATWDTGELFF.